This T cell receptor (beta chain) was identified in a study of T cells in Graves' hyperthyroidism and ophthalmopathy. V gave up 1 base and J gave up 6 bases, with 13 bases separating them. CDR1 is DFQATT, CDR2 SNEGSKA, per germline (reference sequence). CDR3 length: 14 residues. Amplification of TCR beta CDR3 regions used RNA as the template. Initially, a first-round RT-PCR of the TCR CDR3 employed the HTBI primer set. TCRdb re-called the multiplex PCR reads with MiXCR, one entry per CDR3 protein. In the table there are about 550,000 distinct CDR3 sequences, less than 25% of which are singletons. The receptor's source is a man aged 18 to 29 with Graves' hyperthyroidism. Source material: blood. The chain has TRBV20-1 and TRBJ1-5; possible D gene TRBD1, 5 bases. CDR3 region: CSARVPGGSQPQHF. CDR3 bases: TGCAGTGCTAGAGTCCCTGGGGGAAGTCAGCCCCAGCATTTT.